This TCR beta chain was sequenced during a study of identical twins. Study-wide results and limits: Carriage of fewer insertions was seen in abundant cord blood beta clonotypes, whereas memory repertoires showed none.

The CDR3 has 15 amino acids. Germline CDR1 is SGHRS and CDR2 is YFSETQ. V was clipped by 4 bases and J by 0 bases, with 13 bases between them. Template switching created a universal primer site, and the cDNA included unique molecular identifiers. TCRdb reanalysed the 5' RACE reads using MiXCR and keeps one entry per CDR3 protein. Of 350,000 to 400,000 distinct CDR3 sequences listed, approximately 9.1% are singletons. Regarding this clonotype: Antigen unknown.

Material for sequencing was naive T cells sorted from blood. The clonotype comes from a woman between 50 and 59 years old in good health. This chain uses TRBV5-1 with TRBJ1-1, with D possibly matching TRBD1 (5 bases). CDR3 residues: CASSPGLGLNTEAFF. CDR3 in DNA: TGCGCCAGCAGCCCGGGACTGGGATTGAACACTGAAGCTTTCTTT.